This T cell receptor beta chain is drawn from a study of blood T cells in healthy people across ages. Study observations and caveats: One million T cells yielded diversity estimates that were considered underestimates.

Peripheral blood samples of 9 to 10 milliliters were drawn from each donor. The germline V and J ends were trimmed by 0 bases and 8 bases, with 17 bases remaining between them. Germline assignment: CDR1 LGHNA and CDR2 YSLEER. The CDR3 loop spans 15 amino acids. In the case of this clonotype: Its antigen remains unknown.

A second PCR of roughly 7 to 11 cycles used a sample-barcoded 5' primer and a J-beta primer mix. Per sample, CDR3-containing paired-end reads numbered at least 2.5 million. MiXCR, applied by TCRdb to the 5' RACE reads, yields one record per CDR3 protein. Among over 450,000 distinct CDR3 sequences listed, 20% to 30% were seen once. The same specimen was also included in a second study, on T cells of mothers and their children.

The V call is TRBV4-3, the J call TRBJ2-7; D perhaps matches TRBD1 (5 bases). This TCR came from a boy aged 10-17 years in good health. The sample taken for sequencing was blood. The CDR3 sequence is CASSQDYRGEQKQYF. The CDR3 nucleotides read TGCGCCAGCAGCCAAGATTATAGGGGCGAACAGAAGCAGTACTTC.